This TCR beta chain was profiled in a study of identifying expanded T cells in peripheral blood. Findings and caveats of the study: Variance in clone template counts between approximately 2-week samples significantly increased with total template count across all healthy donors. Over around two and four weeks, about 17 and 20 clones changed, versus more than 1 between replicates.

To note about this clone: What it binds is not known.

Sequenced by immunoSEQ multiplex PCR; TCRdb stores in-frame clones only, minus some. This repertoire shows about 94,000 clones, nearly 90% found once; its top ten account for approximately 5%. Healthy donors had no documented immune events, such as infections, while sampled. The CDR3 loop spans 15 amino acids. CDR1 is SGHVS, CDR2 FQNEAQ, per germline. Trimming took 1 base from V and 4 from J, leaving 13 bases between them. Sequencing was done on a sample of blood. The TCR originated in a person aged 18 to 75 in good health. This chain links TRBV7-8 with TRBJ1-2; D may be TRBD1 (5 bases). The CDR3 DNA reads TGTGCCAGCAGCTTAGTTCTGGGGCGCGCCTATGGCTACACCTTC. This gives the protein CASSLVLGRAYGYTF.